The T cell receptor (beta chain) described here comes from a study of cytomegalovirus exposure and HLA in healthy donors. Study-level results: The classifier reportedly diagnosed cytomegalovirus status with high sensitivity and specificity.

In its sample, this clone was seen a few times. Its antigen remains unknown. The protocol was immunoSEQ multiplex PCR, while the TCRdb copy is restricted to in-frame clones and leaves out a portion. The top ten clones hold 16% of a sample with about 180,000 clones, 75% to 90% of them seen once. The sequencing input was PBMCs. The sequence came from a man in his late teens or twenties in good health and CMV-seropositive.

CDR3 residues: CASRPGGGPNEKLFF. DNA of the CDR3: TGTGCCAGCAGGCCCGGCGGGGGGCCCAATGAAAAACTGTTTTTT. The rearrangement joins TRBV28 to TRBJ1-4, with D possibly matching TRBD1 (6 bases). Between the trimmed V and J ends, which lost 6 bases and 5 bases, there was a span of 16 bases. Germline CDR1 and CDR2: MDHEN and SYDVKM. This CDR3 spans 15 amino acids.